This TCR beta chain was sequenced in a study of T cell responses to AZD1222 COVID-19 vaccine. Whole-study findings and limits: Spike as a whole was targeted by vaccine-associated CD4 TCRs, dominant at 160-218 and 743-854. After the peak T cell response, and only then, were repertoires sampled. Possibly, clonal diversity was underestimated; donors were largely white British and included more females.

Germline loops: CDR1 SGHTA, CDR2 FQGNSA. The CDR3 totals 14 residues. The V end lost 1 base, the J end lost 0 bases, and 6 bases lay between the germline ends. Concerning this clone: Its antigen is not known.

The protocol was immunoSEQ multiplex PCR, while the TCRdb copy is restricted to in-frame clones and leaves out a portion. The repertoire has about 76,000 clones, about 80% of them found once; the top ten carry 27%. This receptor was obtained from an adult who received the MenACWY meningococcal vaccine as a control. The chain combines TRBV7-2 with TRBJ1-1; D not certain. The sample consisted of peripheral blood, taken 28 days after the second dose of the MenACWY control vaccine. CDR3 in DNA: TGTGCCAGCAGCTTAGGGTTGCTGAACACTGAAGCTTTCTTT. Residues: CASSLGLLNTEAFF.